This TCR beta chain is from a study of OX40 agonist ivuxolimab in advanced cancers. Looking at the study overall: Ivuxolimab was an agonistic, fully human IgG2 monoclonal antibody directed against OX40 (CD134), a costimulatory receptor. Intravenous ivuxolimab was administered to patients every 2 weeks at six dose levels: 0.01, 0.1, 0.3, 1.5, 3 and 10 mg/kg. Of the approximately 50 patients in dose escalation, about 20 had hepatocellular carcinoma, some 15 had melanoma, 9 had renal cell carcinoma and 9 had head and neck cancer. In the dose-escalation cohort, 70% to 90% of patients were male, and the mean age was roughly 60 years with a range of roughly 20 to 80. Prior anti-PD-1, anti-PD-L1 or anti-CTLA-4 therapy was permitted, and checkpoint inhibitors had been received by approximately 39% of dose-escalation patients. Partial responses occurred in three dose-escalation patients, of whom one had hepatocellular carcinoma and two had cutaneous melanoma. Peripheral TCRbeta sequencing was intended to test whether TCR sequence diversity was altered and clonal T-cell expansion was caused by ivuxolimab. The monotherapy dose-escalation portion (N = 52 patients) of the phase I ivuxolimab trial is reported in the paper.

Measured from the cysteine to the phenylalanine, the CDR3 is 15 residues long. Here the CDR3 DNA is all that survives: 45 bases in frame from base 1. Via the germline V gene, CDR1 is KGHSH and CDR2 LQKENI. Clipping removes 4 bases from V and 5 bases from J, with 8 as the unmatched junction base count. Patients with autoimmune disease history or receiving systemic immunosuppression were excluded from the trial. Peripheral blood for TCR sequencing was collected from all dose cohorts at baseline, on cycle 4 day 1, and on cycle 7 day 1. The samples were drawn from a first-in-human, open-label, multicenter phase I dose-escalation trial of ivuxolimab. Adults with locally advanced or metastatic melanoma, renal cell, hepatocellular, or head and neck squamous cell carcinoma were enrolled in the trial. CD4+ and CD8+ T cells were sorted separately from peripheral blood before TCR sequencing. Genomic DNA was isolated from the sorted cells so that the TCRbeta CDR3 region could be sequenced. The immunoSEQ Assay was used to sequence the TCRbeta CDR3 regions. Here the immuneACCESS table is served through TCRdb, limited to in-frame sequences with V and J called. Missing clones are a known gap in these copies; in checked studies unresolved V genes cover under half, and the rest lacks a known reason. The sample has fewer than 65,000 clones on record, 87% of them singletons. The ten largest clones add up to roughly 5% of the sample.

Only a few counts were recorded for this clone. Its recognized antigen is unknown. No base quality information exists; no much larger clone differs at one position. The paper as a whole reports these results and caveats: After ivuxolimab, CD8+ T cells had more expanded clones than CD4+ T cells on average. Low levels of normalized T-cell clonal expansion were also shown by some nonresponding patients. Clonal expansion of both CD4+ and CD8+ blood T cells was observed from baseline to week 6 at doses 0.1 to 3.0 mg/kg. In the 0.1-3.0 mg/kg groups, partial responders had among the lowest normalized peripheral clonal expansion, particularly in CD8+ T cells. Which antigens the clonally expanded peripheral T cells were specific for was not determined.

This sequence originates from an adult with an advanced solid tumor such as melanoma, head and neck, liver or kidney cancer. Sequenced here: CD4+ or CD8+ T cells sorted from blood, sampled in a trial of the OX40 agonist ivuxolimab. The chain is encoded by TRBV18 joined to TRBJ2-1; 7 bases in the junction line up with TRBD2. The CDR3 sequence is CASSRAGSGDNEQFF. Read as DNA, the sequence is TGTGCCAGCTCACGAGCAGGGAGCGGGGACAATGAGCAGTTCTTC.